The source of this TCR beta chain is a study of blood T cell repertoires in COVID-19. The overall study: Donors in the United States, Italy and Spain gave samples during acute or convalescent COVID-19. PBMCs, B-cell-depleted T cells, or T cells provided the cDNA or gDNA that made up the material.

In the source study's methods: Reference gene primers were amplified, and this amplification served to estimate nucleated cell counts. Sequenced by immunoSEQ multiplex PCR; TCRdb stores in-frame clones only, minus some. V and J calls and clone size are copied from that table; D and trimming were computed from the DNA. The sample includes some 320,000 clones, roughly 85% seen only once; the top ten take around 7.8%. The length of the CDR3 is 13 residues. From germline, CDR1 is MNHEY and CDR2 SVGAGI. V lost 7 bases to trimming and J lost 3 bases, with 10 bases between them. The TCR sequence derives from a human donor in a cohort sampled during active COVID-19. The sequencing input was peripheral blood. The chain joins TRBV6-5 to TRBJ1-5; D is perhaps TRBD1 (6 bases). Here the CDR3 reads CASTDRLNQPQHF. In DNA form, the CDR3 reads TGTGCCAGCACCGACAGGCTCAATCAGCCCCAGCATTTT.